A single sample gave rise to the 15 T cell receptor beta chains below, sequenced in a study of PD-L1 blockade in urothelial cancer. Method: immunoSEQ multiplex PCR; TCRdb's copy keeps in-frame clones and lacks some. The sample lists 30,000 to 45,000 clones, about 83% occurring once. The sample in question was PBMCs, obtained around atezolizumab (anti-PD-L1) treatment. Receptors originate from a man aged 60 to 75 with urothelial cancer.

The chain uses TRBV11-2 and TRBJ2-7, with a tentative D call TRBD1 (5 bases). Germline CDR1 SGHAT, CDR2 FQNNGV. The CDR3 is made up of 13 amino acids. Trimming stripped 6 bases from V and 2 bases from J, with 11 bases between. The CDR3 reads CASSMDTTYEQYF. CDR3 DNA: TGTGCCAGCAGTATGGACACGACCTACGAGCAGTACTTC.

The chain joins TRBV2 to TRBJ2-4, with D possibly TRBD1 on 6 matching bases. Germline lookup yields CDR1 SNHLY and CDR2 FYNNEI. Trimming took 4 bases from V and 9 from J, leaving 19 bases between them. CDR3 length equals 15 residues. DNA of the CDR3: TGTGCCAGCAGTGCATACGAGACTCGAGGGGGCATTCAGTACTTC. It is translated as CASSAYETRGGIQYF.

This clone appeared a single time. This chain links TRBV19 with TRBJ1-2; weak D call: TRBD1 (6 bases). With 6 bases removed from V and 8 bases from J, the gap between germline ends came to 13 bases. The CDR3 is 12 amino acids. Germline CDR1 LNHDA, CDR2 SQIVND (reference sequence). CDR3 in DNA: TGTGCCAGTAGGGAACAGGGAAGGGGCTACACCTTC. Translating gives CASREQGRGYTF.

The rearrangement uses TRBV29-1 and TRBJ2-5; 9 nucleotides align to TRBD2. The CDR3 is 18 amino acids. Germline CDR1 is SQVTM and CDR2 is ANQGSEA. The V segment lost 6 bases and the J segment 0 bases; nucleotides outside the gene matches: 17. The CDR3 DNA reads TGCAGCGTCCCTCCGGGAGTATCTAGCGGGAAGAACCAAGAGACCCAGTACTTC. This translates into CSVPPGVSSGKNQETQYF.

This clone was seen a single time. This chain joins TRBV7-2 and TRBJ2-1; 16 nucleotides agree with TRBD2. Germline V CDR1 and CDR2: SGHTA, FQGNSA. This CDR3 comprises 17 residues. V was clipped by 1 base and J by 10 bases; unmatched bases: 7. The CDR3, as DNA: TGTGCCAGCAGCTTAGGCGTGGGACTAGCGGGAGGGGGAGAGCAGTTCTTC. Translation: CASSLGVGLAGGGEQFF. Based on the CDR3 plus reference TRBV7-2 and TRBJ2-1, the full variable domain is GAGVSQSPSNKVTEKGKDVELRCDPISGHTALYWYRQSLGQGLEFLIYFQGNSAPDKSGLPSDRFSAERTGGSVSTLTIQRTQQEDSAVYLCASSLGVGLAGGGEQFFGPGTRLTVL.

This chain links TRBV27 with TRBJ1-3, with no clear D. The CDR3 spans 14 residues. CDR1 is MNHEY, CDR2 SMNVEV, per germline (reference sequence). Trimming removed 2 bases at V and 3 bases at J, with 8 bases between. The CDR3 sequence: CASSLKGGGNTIYF. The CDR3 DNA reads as TGTGCCAGCAGTTTAAAGGGAGGTGGAAACACCATATATTTT.

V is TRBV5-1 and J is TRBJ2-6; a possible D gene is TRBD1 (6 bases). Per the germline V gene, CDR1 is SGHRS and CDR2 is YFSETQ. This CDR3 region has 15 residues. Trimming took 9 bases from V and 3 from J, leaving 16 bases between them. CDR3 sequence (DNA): TGCGCCACCCAAAGAGAGACAGGTGGGGCCAACGTCCTGACTTTC. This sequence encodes CATQRETGGANVLTF. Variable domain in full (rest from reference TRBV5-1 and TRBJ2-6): KAGVTQTPRYLIKTRGQQVTLSCSPISGHRSVSWYQQTPGQGLQFLFEYFSETQRNKGNFPGRFSGRQFSNSRSEMNVSTLELGDSALYLCATQRETGGANVLTFGAGSRLTVL.

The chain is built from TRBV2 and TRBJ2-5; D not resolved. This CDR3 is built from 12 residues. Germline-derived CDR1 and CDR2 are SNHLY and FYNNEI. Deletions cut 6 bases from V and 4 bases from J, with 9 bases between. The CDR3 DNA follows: TGTGCCAGCAGCCCGGGTGCAGAGACCCAGTACTTC. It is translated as CASSPGAETQYF.

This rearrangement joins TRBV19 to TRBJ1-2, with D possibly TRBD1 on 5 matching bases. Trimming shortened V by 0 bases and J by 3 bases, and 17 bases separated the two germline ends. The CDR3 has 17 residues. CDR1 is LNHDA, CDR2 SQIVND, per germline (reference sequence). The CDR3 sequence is CASSIDIRQILYYGYTF. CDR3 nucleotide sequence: TGTGCCAGTAGTATAGATATCAGACAGATCCTCTACTATGGCTACACCTTC.

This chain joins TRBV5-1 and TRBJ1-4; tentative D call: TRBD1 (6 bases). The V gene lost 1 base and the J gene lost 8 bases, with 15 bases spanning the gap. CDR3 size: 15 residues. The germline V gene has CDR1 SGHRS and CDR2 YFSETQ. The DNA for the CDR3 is TGCGCCAGCAGCTTGTTGTCAGGGGTAGGGGAAAAACTGTTTTTT. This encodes CASSLLSGVGEKLFF.

CDR3 nucleotide sequence: TGTGCCAGCAGTGCTTCAGCGGGGGGCCTTTACACAGATACGCAGTATTTT. It codes for CASSASAGGLYTDTQYF. The chain is built from TRBV6-1 and TRBJ2-3, with 9 bases aligning to TRBD2. Germline assignment: CDR1 MNHNS and CDR2 SASEGT. The junction had 10 bases not matched to a gene; V was cut back by 4 bases and J by 2 bases. CDR3 size: 17 residues.

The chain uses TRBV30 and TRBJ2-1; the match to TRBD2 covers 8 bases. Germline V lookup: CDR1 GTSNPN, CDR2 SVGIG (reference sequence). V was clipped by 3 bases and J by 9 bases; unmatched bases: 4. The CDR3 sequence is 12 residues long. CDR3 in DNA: TGTGCCTGGAGCCGGGAGGGGGGTGAGCAGTTCTTC. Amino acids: CAWSREGGEQFF.

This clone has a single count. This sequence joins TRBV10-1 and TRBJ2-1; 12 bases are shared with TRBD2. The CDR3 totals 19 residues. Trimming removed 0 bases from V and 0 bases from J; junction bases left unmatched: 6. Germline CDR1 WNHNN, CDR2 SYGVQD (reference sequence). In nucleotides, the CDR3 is TGCGCCAGCAGTGAGTCGGGACTAGCGGGCCCTAGCTCCTACAATGAGCAGTTCTTC. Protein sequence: CASSESGLAGPSSYNEQFF.

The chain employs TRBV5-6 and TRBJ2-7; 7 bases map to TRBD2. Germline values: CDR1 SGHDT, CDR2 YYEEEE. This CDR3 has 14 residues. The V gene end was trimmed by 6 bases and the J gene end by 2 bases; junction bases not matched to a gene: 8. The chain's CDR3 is CASNKEGRAYEQYF. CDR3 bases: TGTGCCAGCAATAAAGAGGGGAGGGCCTACGAGCAGTACTTC.

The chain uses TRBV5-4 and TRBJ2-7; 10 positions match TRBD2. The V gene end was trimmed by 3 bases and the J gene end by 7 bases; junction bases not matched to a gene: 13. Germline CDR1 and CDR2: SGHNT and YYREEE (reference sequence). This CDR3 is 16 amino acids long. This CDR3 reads CASSSSPGLAEGEQYF. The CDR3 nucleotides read TGTGCCAGCAGCTCAAGTCCCGGACTAGCGGAGGGAGAGCAGTACTTC.